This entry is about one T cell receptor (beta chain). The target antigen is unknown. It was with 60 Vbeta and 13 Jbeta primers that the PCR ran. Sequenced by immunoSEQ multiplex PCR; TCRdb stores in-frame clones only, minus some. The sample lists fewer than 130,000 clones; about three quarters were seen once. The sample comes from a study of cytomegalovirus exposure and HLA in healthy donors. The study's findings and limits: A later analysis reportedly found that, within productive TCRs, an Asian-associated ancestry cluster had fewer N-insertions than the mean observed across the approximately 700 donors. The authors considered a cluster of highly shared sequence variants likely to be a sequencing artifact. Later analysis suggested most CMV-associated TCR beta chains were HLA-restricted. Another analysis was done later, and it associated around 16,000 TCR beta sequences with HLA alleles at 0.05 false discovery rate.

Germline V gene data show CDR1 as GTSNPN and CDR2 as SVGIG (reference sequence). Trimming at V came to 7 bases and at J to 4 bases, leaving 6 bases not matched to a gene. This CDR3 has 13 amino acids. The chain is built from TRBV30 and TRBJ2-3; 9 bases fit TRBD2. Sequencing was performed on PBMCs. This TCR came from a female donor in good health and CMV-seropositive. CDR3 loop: CASAREGSDTQYF. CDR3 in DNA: TGTGCCTCGGCGCGGGAGGGCTCAGATACGCAGTATTTT. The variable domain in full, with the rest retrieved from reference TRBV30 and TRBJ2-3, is SQTIHQWPATLVQPVGSPLSLECTVEGTSNPNLYWYRQAAGRGLQLLFYSVGIGQISSEVPQNLSASRPQDRQFILSSKKLLLSDSGFYLCASAREGSDTQYFGPGTRLTVL.